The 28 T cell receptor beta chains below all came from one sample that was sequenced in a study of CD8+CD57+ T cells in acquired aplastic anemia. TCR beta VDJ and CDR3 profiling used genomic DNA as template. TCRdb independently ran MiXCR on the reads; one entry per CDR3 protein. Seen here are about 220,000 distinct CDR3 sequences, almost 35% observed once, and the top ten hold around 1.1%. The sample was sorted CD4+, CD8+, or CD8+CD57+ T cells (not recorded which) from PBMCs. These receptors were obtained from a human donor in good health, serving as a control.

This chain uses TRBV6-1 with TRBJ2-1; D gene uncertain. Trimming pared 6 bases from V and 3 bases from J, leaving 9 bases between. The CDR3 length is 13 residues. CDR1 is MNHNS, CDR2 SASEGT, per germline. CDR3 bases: TGTGCCAGCAGCACCGCCTACTACAATGAGCAGTTCTTC. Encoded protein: CASSTAYYNEQFF.

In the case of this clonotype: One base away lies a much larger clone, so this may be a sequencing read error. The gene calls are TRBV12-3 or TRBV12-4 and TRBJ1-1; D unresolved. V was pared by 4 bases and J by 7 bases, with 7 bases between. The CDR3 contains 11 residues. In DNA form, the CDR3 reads TGTGCCAGCAGTTCCCTGGGTGAAGCTTTCTTT. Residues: CASSSLGEAFF.

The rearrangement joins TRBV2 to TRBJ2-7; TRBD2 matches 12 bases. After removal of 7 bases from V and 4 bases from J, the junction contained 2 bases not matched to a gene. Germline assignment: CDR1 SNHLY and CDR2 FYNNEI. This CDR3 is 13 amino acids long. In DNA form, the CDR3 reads TGTGCCAGCAAAGGACTAGCGGGATACGAGCAGTACTTC. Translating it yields CASKGLAGYEQYF.

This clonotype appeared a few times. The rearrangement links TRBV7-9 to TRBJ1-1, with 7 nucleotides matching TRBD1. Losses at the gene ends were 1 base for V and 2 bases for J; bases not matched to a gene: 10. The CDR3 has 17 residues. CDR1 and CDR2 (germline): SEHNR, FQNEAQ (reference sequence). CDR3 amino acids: CASSLDRSTGANTEAFF. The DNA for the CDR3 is TGTGCCAGCAGCTTAGATAGAAGTACAGGGGCTAACACTGAAGCTTTCTTT. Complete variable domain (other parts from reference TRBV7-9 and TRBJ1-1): DTGVSQNPRHKITKRGQNVTFRCDPISEHNRLYWYRQTLGQGPEFLTYFQNEAQLEKSRLLSDRFSAERPKGSFSTLEIQRTEQGDSAMYLCASSLDRSTGANTEAFFGQGTRLTVV.

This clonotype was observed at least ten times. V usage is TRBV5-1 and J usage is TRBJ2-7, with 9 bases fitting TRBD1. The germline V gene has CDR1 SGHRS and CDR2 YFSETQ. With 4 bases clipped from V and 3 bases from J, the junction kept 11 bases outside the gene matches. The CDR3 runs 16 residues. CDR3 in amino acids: CASSPTGQGGYYEQYF. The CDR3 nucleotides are TGCGCCAGCAGCCCGACGGGACAGGGTGGCTACTACGAGCAGTACTTC.

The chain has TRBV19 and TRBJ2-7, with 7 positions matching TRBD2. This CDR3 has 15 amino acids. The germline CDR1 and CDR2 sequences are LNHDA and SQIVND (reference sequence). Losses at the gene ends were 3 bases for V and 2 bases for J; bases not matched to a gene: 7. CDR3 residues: CASSIDSGTTYEQYF. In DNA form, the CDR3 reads TGTGCCAGTAGTATCGATTCAGGGACTACCTACGAGCAGTACTTC. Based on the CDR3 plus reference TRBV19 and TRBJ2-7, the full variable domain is DGGITQSPKYLFRKEGQNVTLSCEQNLNHDAMYWYRQDPGQGLRLIYYSQIVNDFQKGDIAEGYSVSREKKESFPLTVTSAQKNPTAFYLCASSIDSGTTYEQYFGPGTRLTVT.

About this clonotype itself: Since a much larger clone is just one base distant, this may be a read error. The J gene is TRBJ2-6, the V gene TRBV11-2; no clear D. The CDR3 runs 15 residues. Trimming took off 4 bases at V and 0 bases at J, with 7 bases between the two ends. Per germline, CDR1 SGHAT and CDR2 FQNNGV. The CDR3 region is CASSSRVSGANVLTF. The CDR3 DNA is TGTGCCAGCAGCTCACGGGTCTCTGGGGCCAACGTCCTGACTTTC.

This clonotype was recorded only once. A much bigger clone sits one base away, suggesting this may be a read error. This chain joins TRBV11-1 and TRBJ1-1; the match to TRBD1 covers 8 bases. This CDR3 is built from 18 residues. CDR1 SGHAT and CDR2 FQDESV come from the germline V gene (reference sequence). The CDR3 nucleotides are TGTACCAGCAGCCCTTGGGGCAGGGGGCGAATGATGAACACTGAAGCTTTCTTT. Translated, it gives CTSSPWGRGRMMNTEAFF.

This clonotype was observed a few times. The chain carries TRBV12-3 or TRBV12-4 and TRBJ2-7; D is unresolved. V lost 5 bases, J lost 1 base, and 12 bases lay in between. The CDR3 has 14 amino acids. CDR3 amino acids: CASSRLPGSYEQYF. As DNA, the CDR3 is TGTGCCAGCAGTAGACTCCCCGGGTCCTACGAGCAGTACTTC.

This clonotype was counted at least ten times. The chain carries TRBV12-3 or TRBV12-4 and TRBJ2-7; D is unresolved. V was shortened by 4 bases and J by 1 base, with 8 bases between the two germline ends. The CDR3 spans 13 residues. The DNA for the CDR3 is TGTGCCAGCAGTTCTCTCAGGTCCTACGAGCAGTACTTC. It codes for CASSSLRSYEQYF.

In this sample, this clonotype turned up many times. CDR3 in amino acids: CASSSDHRGPYGYTF. The DNA of the CDR3 is TGTGCCAGTAGTTCAGATCACAGGGGGCCCTATGGCTACACCTTC. The chain recombines TRBV19 with TRBJ1-2, with 9 bases matching TRBD1. The CDR3 contains 15 residues. CDR1 and CDR2 from the germline V gene are LNHDA and SQIVND (reference sequence). J lost 4 bases, V lost 5 bases, and 8 bases had no gene match.

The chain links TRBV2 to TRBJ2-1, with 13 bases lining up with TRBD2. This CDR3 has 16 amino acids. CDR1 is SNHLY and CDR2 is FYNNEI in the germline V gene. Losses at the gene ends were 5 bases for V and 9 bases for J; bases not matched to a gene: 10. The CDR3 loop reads CASSPGTSGIFGEQFF. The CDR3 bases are TGTGCCAGCAGTCCCGGGACTAGCGGGATATTTGGTGAGCAGTTCTTC.

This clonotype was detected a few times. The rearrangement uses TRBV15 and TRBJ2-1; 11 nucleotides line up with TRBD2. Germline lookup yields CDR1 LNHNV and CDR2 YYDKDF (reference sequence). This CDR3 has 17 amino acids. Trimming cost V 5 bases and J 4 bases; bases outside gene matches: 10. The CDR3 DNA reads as TGTGCCACCAGCGGAACGCTAGCGGGAGGACCTTACAATGAGCAGTTCTTC. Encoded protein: CATSGTLAGGPYNEQFF.

The CDR3: CASSYADKVRGQRRDTQYF. For the CDR3, the DNA is TGTGCCAGCAGCTACGCCGATAAGGTGCGGGGGCAGAGGAGGGATACGCAGTATTTT. The rearrangement uses TRBV13 and TRBJ2-3, with a weak D call TRBD2 (7 bases). Germline values: CDR1 PRHDT, CDR2 FYEKMQ (reference sequence). V was trimmed by 4 bases and J by 6 bases, leaving 29 bases between them. CDR3 length: 19 residues.

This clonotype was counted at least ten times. CDR3 coding DNA: TGTGCCAGCAGCTTATTCCAGGGAAATCAGCCCCAGCATTTT. It encodes CASSLFQGNQPQHF. This chain uses TRBV7-6 with TRBJ1-5, with D perhaps matching TRBD1 (5 bases). The CDR3 spans 14 residues. Per germline, CDR1 SGHVS and CDR2 FNYEAQ. Trimming removed 2 bases at V and 4 bases at J, with 9 bases between.

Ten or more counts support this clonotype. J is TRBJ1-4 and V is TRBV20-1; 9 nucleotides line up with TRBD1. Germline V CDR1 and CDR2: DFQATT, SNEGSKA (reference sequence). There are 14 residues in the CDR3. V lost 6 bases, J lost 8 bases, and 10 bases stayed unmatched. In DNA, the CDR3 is TGCAGTGCGGCAACAGGGGGCAACGGAGAAAAACTGTTTTTT. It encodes CSAATGGNGEKLFF.

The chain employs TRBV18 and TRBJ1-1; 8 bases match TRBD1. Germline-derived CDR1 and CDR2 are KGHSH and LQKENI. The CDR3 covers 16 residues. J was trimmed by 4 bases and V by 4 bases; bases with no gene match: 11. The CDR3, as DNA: TGTGCCAGCTCACAACAAAAGACAGGGGTTGGCACTGAAGCTTTCTTT. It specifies CASSQQKTGVGTEAFF.

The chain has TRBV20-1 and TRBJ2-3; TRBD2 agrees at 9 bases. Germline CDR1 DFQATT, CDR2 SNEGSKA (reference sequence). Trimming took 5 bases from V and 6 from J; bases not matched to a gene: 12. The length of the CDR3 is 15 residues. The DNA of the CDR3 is TGCAGTGCTGGGATAGCGGGAGTAACGGGGGATACGCAGTATTTT. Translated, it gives CSAGIAGVTGDTQYF.

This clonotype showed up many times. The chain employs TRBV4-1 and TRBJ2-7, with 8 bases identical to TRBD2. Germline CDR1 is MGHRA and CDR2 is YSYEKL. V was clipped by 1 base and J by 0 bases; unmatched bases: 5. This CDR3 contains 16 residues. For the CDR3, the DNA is TGCGCCAGCAGCCAAGTGTCCGGGAGGGGCTCCTACGAGCAGTACTTC. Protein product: CASSQVSGRGSYEQYF.

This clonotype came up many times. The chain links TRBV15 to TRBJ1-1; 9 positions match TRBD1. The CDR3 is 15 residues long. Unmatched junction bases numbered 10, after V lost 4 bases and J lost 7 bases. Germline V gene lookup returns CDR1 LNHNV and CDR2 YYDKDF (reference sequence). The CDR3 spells CATSTFGQGSGEAFF. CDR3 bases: TGTGCCACCAGCACCTTCGGACAGGGGTCTGGTGAAGCTTTCTTT.

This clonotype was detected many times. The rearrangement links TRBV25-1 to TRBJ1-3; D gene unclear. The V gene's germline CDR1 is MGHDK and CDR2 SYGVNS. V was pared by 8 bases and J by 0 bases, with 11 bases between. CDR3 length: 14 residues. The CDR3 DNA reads TGTGCCAGCGCCGGGCAAAGCTCTGGAAACACCATATATTTT. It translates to CASAGQSSGNTIYF.

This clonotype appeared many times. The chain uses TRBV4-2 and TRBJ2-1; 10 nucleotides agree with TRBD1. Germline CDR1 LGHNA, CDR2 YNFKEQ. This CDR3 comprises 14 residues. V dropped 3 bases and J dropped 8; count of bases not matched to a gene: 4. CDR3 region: CASSHTGTGDEQFF. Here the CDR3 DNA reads TGTGCCAGCAGCCATACCGGGACAGGGGATGAGCAGTTCTTC.

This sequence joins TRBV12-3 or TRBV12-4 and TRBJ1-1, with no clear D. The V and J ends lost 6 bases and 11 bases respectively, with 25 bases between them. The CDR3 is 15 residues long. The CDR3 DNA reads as TGTGCCAGCAGCCACACCAGTATGAAAAACGGGGTGGCTTTCTTT. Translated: CASSHTSMKNGVAFF.

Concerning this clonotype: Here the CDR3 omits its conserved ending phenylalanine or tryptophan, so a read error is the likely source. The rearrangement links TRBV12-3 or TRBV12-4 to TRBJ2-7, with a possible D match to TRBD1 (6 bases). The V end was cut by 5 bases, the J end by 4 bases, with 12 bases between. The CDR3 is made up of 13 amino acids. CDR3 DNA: TGTGCCAGCAGTGTCAGGGGCCAGTACGAGCAGTACTCC. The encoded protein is CASSVRGQYEQYS.

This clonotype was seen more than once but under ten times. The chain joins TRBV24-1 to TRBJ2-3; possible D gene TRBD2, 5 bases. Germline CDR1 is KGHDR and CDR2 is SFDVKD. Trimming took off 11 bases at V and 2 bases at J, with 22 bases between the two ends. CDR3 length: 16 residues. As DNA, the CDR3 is TGTGCCAGCAGCCATGGGTTGGTAGCGTACACAGATACGCAGTATTTT. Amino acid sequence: CASSHGLVAYTDTQYF.

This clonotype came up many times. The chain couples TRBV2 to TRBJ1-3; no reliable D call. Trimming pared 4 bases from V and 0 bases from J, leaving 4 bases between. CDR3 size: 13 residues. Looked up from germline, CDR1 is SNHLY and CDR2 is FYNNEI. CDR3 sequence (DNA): TGTGCCAGCAGTGTGAACTCTGGAAACACCATATATTTT. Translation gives CASSVNSGNTIYF.

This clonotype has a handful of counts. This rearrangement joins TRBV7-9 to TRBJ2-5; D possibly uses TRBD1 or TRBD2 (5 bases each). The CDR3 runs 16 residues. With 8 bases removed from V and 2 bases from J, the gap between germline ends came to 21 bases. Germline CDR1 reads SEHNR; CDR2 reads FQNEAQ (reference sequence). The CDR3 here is CASQPWDGGGQETQYF. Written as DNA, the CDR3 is TGTGCCAGCCAGCCCTGGGACGGAGGCGGGCAAGAGACCCAGTACTTC.

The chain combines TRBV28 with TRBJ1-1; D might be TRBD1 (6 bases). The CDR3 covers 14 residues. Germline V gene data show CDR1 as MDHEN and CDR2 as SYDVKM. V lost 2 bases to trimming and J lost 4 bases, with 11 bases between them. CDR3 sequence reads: CASSLGSRGTEAFF. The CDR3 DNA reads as TGTGCCAGCAGTTTAGGGAGCAGGGGCACTGAAGCTTTCTTT.